The 15 T cell receptor beta chains below all came from one sample that was sequenced in a study of cytomegalovirus exposure and HLA in healthy donors. The PCR used 60 Vbeta and 13 Jbeta primers. Assay: immunoSEQ multiplex PCR; the TCRdb copy retains only in-frame clones and omits some. This repertoire shows over 150,000 clones, 75% to 90% found once; its top ten account for approximately 6.7%. The sequenced material came from PBMCs. All receptors come from a man aged 30 to 45 in good health and CMV-seropositive.

The chain is built from TRBV9 and TRBJ1-2; 7 nucleotides line up with TRBD1. This CDR3 region has 15 residues. V trimming: 0 bases; J trimming: 4 bases; junction bases outside the gene matches: 6. From germline, CDR1 is SGDLS and CDR2 YYNGEE. Here the CDR3 DNA reads TGTGCCAGCAGCGTAGCGGCAGGGGGACTCTATGGCTACACCTTC. Residues: CASSVAAGGLYGYTF.

This clone was seen a few times. The chain joins TRBV2 to TRBJ2-2; TRBD1 matches at 9 bases. The germline CDR1 and CDR2 sequences are SNHLY and FYNNEI. V trimming: 7 bases; J trimming: 1 base; junction bases outside the gene matches: 1. CDR3 length: 14 residues. The chain's CDR3 is CASTGQGNTGELFF. CDR3 nucleotides: TGTGCCAGCACGGGACAGGGGAACACCGGGGAGCTGTTTTTT.

The chain employs TRBV6-5 and TRBJ2-7; 7 nucleotides match TRBD1. Germline loops: CDR1 MNHEY, CDR2 SVGAGI. The CDR3 consists of 15 residues. The junction had 8 bases not matched to a gene; V was cut back by 5 bases and J by 1 base. This CDR3 is CASSPRDSGSYEQYF. The CDR3 DNA follows: TGTGCCAGCAGTCCCCGGGACAGTGGATCCTACGAGCAGTACTTC.

For this clone: The sample holds other DNA sequences that translate to the same CDR3. DNA for the CDR3: TGTGCCACCAGCTCACGACAGGGTACTGGGGCCAACGTCCTGACTTTC. Residues: CATSSRQGTGANVLTF. This sequence joins TRBV15 and TRBJ2-6; TRBD1 aligns across 7 bases. This CDR3 region has 16 residues. The J segment lost 2 bases and the V segment lost 5 bases, leaving 6 bases of the junction unmatched. Germline CDR1 and CDR2: LNHNV and YYDKDF (reference sequence).

A note on this clone: One junction end disagrees with the germline gene, perhaps due to a read error. This specimen includes other DNA sequences encoding the same CDR3. The V and J genes are TRBV15 and TRBJ1-1; 8 bases are a match to TRBD1. The V gene's germline CDR1 is LNHNV and CDR2 YYDKDF (reference sequence). The CDR3 totals 16 residues. The CDR3 bases are TGTGCCACCAGCAGAGGCAGGGACAGGCCAGGGACTGAAGCCTTCTTT. Amino acid sequence: CATSRGRDRPGTEAFF.

CDR3 loop: CASSQVPGVYEQYF. In nucleotides, the CDR3 is TGCGCCAGCAGCCAAGTTCCGGGAGTCTACGAGCAGTACTTC. The rearrangement joins TRBV4-3 to TRBJ2-7; TRBD2 is a possible D gene (6 bases). Germline-derived CDR1 and CDR2 are LGHNA and YSLEER. The CDR3 length is 14 residues. The V end was cut by 1 base, the J end by 3 bases, with 10 bases between.

The chain links TRBV28 to TRBJ2-1; 10 bases line up with TRBD2. With V trimmed by 6 bases and J by 2 bases, 13 bases remained unmatched. The CDR3 has 18 residues. CDR1 and CDR2 (germline): MDHEN, SYDVKM. CDR3 sequence (DNA): TGTGCCAGCAGCACCCGGTTCAAACTAGCGGGACCCTACAATGAGCAGTTCTTC. Translation gives CASSTRFKLAGPYNEQFF.

This clone was observed once. This chain uses TRBV7-3 with TRBJ2-7, with 10 positions matching TRBD2. Trimming removed 2 bases from V and 6 bases from J; junction bases left unmatched: 7. The CDR3 runs to 15 residues. Germline CDR1 is SGHTA and CDR2 is FQGTGA. In DNA, the CDR3 is TGTGCCAGCAGCTTACACACTAGCGGGACAGGCGAGCAGTACTTC. Amino acid sequence: CASSLHTSGTGEQYF.

V gene TRBV5-4 combines with J gene TRBJ2-7; 7 nucleotides match TRBD1. V was clipped by 0 bases and J by 6 bases; unmatched bases: 3. Germline V lookup: CDR1 SGHNT, CDR2 YYREEE (reference sequence). The CDR3 is 13 residues long. The CDR3 DNA reads TGTGCCAGCAGCTTGGCCGAGGGGGCCGAGCAGTACTTC. The encoded protein is CASSLAEGAEQYF.

V usage is TRBV19 and J usage is TRBJ1-1; D remains ambiguous. This CDR3 region has 14 residues. Trimming took 1 base from V and 1 from J, leaving 7 bases between them. Germline V gene sequence: CDR1 LNHDA, CDR2 SQIVND (reference sequence). The CDR3 DNA reads TGTGCCAGTAGTATAGGACACCAGAACACTGAAGCTTTCTTT. Its translation: CASSIGHQNTEAFF.

This rearrangement joins TRBV28 to TRBJ2-3; 11 positions agree with TRBD2. Germline trimming cut 8 bases from V and 4 bases from J; bases unmatched to any gene: 11. The CDR3 loop spans 16 amino acids. CDR1 is MDHEN and CDR2 is SYDVKM in the germline V gene. The chain's CDR3 is CASGSLTSGIADTQYF. The CDR3 DNA reads TGTGCCAGCGGTTCCCTGACTAGCGGGATCGCAGATACGCAGTATTTT.

The chain recombines TRBV2 with TRBJ1-2; the match to TRBD1 covers 7 bases. J was trimmed by 8 bases and V by 2 bases; bases with no gene match: 11. The CDR3 totals 15 residues. Germline assignment: CDR1 SNHLY and CDR2 FYNNEI. Here the CDR3 reads CASSERDSGSWGYTF. CDR3 in DNA: TGTGCCAGCAGTGAAAGGGACAGCGGATCCTGGGGCTACACCTTC.

This chain connects TRBV25-1 to TRBJ2-7; unclear D gene. Per the germline V gene, CDR1 is MGHDK and CDR2 is SYGVNS. The CDR3 is 11 amino acids. The V gene lost 4 bases and the J gene lost 3 bases, with 4 bases spanning the gap. The CDR3: CASSGGYEQYF. The DNA of the CDR3 is TGTGCCAGCAGTGGCGGCTACGAGCAGTACTTC.

The rearrangement uses TRBV30 and TRBJ1-2, with TRBD1 as a possible D gene (5 bases). The CDR3 totals 15 residues. Trimming shortened V by 2 bases and J by 8 bases, and 21 bases separated the two germline ends. Germline lookup yields CDR1 GTSNPN and CDR2 SVGIG (reference sequence). The CDR3 protein is CAWSRFSGPDDGYTF. CDR3 nucleotides: TGTGCCTGGAGTAGGTTCTCAGGGCCGGACGACGGCTACACCTTC.

The V and J genes are TRBV20-1 and TRBJ1-1; the D is unclear. V was shortened by 6 bases and J by 3 bases, with 8 bases between the two germline ends. Per germline, CDR1 DFQATT and CDR2 SNEGSKA (reference sequence). This CDR3 contains 11 residues. In DNA form, the CDR3 reads TGCAGTGCCGAACCGGACACTGAAGCTTTCTTT. Encoded protein: CSAEPDTEAFF.